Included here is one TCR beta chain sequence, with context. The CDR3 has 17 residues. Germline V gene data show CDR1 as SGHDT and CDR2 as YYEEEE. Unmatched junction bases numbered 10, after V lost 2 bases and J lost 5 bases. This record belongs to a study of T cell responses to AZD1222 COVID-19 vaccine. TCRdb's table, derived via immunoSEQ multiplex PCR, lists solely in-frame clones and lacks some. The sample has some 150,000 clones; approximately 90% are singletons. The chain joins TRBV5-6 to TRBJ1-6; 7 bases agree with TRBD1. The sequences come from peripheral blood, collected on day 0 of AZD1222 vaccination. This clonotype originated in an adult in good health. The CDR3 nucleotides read TGTGCCAGCAGCTTAGAGGGGGCTGTCTGGGATAATTCACCCCTCCACTTT. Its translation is CASSLEGAVWDNSPLHF.